This TCR beta chain was sequenced for a study of identical twins. Study results and caveats: Those out-of-frame alpha sequences shared by twins showed an excess of low generation probability.

MiXCR, applied by TCRdb to the 5' RACE reads, yields one record per CDR3 protein. The data contain approximately 190,000 distinct CDR3 sequences, approximately 15% of them singletons. The sample holds a few counts of this clonotype. The antigen is unknown. CDR3 length: 15 residues. The germline CDR1 and CDR2 sequences are SGHAT and FQNNGV. Trimming removed 1 base from V and 2 bases from J; junction bases left unmatched: 5. The data were also submitted as part of a second study, on T cells expressing NK-cell markers. This second study says: Of eight sequenced donors, seven were HCMV-seropositive and one HCMV-seronegative. Researchers report these clonotypes also headed the CD3+CD56-NKG2C+ fraction in four donors.

The chain recombines TRBV11-2 with TRBJ2-7, with 7 positions matching TRBD2. The TCR sequence derives from a woman between 18 and 30 years old in good health. The source material was CD8+ T cells sorted from blood. The CDR3 bases are TGTGCCAGCAGCTTAGTCGCGGGGGATGCCTACGAGCAGTACTTC. Amino acids: CASSLVAGDAYEQYF. The full variable domain, in which reference TRBV11-2 and TRBJ2-7 provide the parts outside the CDR3, is EAGVAQSPRYKIIEKRQSVAFWCNPISGHATLYWYQQILGQGPKLLIQFQNNGVVDDSQLPKDRFSAERLKGVDSTLKIQPAKLEDSAVYLCASSLVAGDAYEQYFGPGTRLTVT.